This T cell receptor beta chain was captured in a study of a mutant IDH1 vaccine in newly diagnosed glioma. Sample time point: baseline, week 1 (first vaccination visit). Treatment indicated: pre-vaccination baseline after standard-of-care therapy. Sequencing used immunoSEQ multiplex PCR; TCRdb keeps in-frame clones, though not all of them. The table records approximately 52,000 clones, around 80% of them present only once. This clone was detected only once. This CDR3 has 18 residues. Between the trimmed V and J ends, which lost 1 base and 6 bases, there was a span of 21 bases. Germline V gene sequence: CDR1 SEHNR, CDR2 FQNEAQ (reference sequence).

The sequence was collected from a woman aged 40-49 years with glioma. Specimen: PBMCs, collected from a glioma patient treated with radiotherapy, temozolomide or both. The chain recombines TRBV7-9 with TRBJ2-2, with unresolved D. In DNA, the CDR3 is TGTGCCAGCAGCTTAGTTGGGGTCCCGAACCCAGCATCCGGGGAGCTGTTTTTT. Residues: CASSLVGVPNPASGELFF.